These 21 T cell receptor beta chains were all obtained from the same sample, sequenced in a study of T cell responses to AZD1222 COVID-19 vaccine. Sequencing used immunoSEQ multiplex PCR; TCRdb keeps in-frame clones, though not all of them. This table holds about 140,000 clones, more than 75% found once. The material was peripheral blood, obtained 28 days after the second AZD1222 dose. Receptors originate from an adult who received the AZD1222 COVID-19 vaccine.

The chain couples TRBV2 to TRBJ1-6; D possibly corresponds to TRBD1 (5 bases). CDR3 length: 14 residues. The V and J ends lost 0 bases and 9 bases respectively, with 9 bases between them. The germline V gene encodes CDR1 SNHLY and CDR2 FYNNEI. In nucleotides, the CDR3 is TGTGCCAGCAGTGAAGCGCTTGGGGGTTCACCCCTCCACTTT. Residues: CASSEALGGSPLHF.

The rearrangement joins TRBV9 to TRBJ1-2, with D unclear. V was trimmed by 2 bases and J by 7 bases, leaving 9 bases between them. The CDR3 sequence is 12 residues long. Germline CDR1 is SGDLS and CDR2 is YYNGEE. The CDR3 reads CASSVHFGGYTF. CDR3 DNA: TGTGCCAGCAGCGTTCACTTCGGTGGCTACACCTTC.

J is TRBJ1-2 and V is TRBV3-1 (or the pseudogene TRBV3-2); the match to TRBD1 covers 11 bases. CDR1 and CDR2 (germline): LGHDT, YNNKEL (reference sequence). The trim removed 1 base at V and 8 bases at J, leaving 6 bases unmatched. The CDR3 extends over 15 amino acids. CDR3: CASSQGTGGAGGYTF. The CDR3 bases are TGTGCCAGCAGCCAAGGGACAGGGGGCGCGGGAGGCTACACCTTC.

The CDR3 loop is CASSFNAPQGSTGELFF. The CDR3 DNA follows: TGTGCCAGCAGCTTCAACGCACCACAGGGGTCCACCGGGGAGCTGTTTTTT. J is TRBJ2-2 and V is TRBV7-2; 7 bases are shared with TRBD1. Looked up from germline, CDR1 is SGHTA and CDR2 is FQGNSA. This CDR3 has 17 residues. The trim removed 3 bases at V and 4 bases at J, leaving 11 bases unmatched.

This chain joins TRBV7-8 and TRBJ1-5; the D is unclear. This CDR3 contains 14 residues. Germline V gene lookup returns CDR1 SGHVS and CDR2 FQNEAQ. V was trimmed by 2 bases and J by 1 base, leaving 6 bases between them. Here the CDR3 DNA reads TGTGCCAGCAGCTTAAGTAAGAGCAATCAGCCCCAGCATTTT. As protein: CASSLSKSNQPQHF.

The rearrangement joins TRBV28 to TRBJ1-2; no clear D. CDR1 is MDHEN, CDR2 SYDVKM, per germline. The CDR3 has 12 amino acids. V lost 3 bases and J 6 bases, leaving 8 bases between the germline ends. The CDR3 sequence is CASSFSYNGYTF. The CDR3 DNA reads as TGTGCCAGCAGTTTCAGTTACAATGGCTACACCTTC.

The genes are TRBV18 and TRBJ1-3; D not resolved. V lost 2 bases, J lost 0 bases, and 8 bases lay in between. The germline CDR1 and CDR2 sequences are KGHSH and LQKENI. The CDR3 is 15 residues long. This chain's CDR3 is CASSPMADSGNTIYF. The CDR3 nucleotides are TGTGCCAGCTCACCAATGGCAGACTCTGGAAACACCATATATTTT.

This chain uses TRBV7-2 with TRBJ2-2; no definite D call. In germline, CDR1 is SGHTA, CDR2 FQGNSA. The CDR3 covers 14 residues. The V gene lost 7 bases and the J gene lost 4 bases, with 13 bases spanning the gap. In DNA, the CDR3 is TGTGCCAGCAAAAGATATCTTGTCACCGGGGAGCTGTTTTTT. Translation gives CASKRYLVTGELFF.

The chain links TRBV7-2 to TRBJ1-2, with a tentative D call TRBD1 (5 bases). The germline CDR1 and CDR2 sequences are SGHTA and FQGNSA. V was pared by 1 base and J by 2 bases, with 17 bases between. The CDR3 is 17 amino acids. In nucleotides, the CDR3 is TGTGCCAGCAGCTTAGACGCGGGGGGTGTGGGAAACTATGGCTACACCTTC. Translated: CASSLDAGGVGNYGYTF.

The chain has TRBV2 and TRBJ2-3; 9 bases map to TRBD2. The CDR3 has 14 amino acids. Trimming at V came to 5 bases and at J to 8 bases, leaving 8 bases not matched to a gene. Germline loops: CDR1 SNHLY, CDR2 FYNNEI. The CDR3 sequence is CASSSSGELGTQYF. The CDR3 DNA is TGTGCCAGCAGTTCTAGCGGGGAGTTGGGTACGCAGTATTTT.

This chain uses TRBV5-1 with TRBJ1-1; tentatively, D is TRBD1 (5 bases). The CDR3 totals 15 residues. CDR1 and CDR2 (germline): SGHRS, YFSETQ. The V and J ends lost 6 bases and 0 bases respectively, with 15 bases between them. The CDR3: CASTPAVDMNTEAFF. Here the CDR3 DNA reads TGCGCCAGCACCCCAGCCGTGGACATGAACACTGAAGCTTTCTTT.

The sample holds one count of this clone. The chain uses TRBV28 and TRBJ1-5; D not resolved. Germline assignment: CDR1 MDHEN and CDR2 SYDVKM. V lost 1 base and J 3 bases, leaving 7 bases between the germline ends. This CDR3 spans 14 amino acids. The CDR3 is CASSLSALNQPQHF. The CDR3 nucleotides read TGTGCCAGCAGTTTATCAGCTCTCAATCAGCCCCAGCATTTT.

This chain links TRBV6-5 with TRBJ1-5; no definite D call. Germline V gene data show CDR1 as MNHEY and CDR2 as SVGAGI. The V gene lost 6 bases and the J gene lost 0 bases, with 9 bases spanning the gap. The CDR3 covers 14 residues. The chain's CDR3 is CASSRTYSNQPQHF. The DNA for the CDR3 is TGTGCCAGCAGCCGGACGTATAGCAATCAGCCCCAGCATTTT.

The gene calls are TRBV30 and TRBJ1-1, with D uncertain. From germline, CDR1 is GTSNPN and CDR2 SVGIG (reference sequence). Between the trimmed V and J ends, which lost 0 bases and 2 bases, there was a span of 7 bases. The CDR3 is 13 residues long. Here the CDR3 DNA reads TGTGCCTGGAGTGTAAGGCGAAACACTGAAGCTTTCTTT. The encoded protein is CAWSVRRNTEAFF. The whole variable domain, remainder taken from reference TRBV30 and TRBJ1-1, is SQTIHQWPATLVQPVGSPLSLECTVEGTSNPNLYWYRQAAGRGLQLLFYSVGIGQISSEVPQNLSASRPQDRQFILSSKKLLLSDSGFYLCAWSVRRNTEAFFGQGTRLTVV.

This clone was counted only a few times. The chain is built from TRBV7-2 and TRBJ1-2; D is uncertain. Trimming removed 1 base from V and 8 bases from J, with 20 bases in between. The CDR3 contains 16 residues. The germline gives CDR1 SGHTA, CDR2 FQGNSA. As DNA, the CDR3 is TGTGCCAGCAGCTTAGGGGCGCCAGGCTCGAGCGGAGGCTACACCTTC. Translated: CASSLGAPGSSGGYTF.

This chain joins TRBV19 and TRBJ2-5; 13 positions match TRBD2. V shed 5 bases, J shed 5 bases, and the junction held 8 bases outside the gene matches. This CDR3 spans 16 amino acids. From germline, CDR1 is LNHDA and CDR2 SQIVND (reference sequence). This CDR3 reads CASSYGLAGEGETQYF. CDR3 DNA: TGTGCCAGTAGTTATGGACTAGCGGGAGAGGGGGAGACCCAGTACTTC. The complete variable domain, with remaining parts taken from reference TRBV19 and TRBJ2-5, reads DGGITQSPKYLFRKEGQNVTLSCEQNLNHDAMYWYRQDPGQGLRLIYYSQIVNDFQKGDIAEGYSVSREKKESFPLTVTSAQKNPTAFYLCASSYGLAGEGETQYFGPGTRLLVL.

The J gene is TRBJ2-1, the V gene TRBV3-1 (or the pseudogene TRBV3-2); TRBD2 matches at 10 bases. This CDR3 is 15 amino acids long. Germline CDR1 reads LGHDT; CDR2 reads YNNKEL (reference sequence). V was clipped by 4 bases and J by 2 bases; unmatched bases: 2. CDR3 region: CASSLTSGAYNEQFF. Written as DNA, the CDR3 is TGTGCCAGCAGCCTAACTAGCGGGGCCTACAATGAGCAGTTCTTC.

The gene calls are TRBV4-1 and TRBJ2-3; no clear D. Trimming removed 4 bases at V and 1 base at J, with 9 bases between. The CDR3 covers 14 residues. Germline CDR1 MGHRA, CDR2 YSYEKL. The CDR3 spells CASSPYRGTDTQYF. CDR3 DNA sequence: TGCGCCAGCAGCCCTTATCGGGGCACAGATACGCAGTATTTT.

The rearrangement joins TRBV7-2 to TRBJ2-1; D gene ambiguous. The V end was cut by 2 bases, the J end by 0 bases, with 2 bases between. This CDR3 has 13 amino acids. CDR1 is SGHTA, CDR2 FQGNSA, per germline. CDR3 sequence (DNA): TGTGCCAGCAGCTTACCCTCCTACAATGAGCAGTTCTTC. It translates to CASSLPSYNEQFF.

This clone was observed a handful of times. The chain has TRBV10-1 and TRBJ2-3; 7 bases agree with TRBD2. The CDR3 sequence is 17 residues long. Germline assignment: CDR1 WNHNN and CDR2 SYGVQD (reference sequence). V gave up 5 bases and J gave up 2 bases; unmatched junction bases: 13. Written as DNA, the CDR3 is TGCGCCAGCAGTCCTACTCCAGCGGGACCGAACACAGATACGCAGTATTTT. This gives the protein CASSPTPAGPNTDTQYF.

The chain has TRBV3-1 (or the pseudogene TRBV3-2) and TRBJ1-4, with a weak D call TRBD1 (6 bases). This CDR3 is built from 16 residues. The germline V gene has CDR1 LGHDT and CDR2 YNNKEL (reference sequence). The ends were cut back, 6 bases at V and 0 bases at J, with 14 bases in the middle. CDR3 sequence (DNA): TGTGCCAGCAGTTGCAGGGGTACGGCAACTAATGAAAAACTGTTTTTT. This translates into CASSCRGTATNEKLFF.